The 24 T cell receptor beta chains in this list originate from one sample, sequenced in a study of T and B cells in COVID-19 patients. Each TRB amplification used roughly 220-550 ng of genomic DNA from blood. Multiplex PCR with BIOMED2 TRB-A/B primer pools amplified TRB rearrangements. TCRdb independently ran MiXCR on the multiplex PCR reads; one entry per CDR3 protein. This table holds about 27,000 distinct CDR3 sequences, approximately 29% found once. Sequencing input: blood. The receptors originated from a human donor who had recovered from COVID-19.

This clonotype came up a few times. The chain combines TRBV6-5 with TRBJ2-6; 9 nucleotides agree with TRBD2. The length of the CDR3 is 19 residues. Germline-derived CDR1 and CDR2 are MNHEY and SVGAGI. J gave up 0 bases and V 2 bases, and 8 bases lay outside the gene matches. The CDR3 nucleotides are TGTGCCAGCAGTTACGGGGGCGGGAGGGGACGCTCTGGGGCCAACGTCCTGACTTTC. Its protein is CASSYGGGRGRSGANVLTF.

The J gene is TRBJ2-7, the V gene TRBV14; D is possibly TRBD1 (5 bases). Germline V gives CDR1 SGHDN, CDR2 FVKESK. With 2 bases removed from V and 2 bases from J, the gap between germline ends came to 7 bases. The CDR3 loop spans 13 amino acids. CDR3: CASSQLQAYEQYF. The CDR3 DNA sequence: TGTGCCAGCAGCCAACTACAGGCCTACGAGCAGTACTTC.

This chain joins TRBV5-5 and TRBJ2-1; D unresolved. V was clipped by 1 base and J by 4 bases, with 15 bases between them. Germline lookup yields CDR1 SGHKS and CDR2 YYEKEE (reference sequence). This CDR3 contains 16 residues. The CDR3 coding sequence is TGTGCCAGCAGCTTGAATCCGCAGGCGATTTACAATGAGCAGTTCTTC. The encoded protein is CASSLNPQAIYNEQFF.

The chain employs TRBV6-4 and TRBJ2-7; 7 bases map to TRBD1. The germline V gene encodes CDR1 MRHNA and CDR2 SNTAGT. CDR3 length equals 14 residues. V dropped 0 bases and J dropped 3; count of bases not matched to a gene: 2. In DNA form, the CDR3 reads TGTGCCAGCAGTGACTCGGGACAGTACTACGAGCAGTACTTC. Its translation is CASSDSGQYYEQYF.

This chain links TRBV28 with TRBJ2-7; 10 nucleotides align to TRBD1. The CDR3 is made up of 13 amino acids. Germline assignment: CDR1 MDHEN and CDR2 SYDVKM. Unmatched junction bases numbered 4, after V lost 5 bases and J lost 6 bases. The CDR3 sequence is CASSTGTGVEQYF. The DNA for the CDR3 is TGTGCCAGCAGTACCGGGACAGGGGTCGAGCAGTACTTC. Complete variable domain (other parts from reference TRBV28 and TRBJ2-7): DVKVTQSSRYLVKRTGEKVFLECVQDMDHENMFWYRQDPGLGLRLIYFSYDVKMKEKGDIPEGYSVSREKKERFSLILESASTNQTSMYLCASSTGTGVEQYFGPGTRLTVT.

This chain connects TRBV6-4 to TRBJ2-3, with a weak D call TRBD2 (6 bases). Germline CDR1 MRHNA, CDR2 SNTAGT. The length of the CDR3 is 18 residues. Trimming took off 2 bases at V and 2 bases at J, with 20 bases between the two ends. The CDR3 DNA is TGTGCCAGCAGTGACCCCAACGGGGTAGCGGTTTACACAGATACGCAGTATTTT. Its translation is CASSDPNGVAVYTDTQYF.

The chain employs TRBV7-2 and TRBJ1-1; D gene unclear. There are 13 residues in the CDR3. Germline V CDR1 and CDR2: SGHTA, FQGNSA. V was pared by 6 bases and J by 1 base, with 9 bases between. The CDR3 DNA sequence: TGTGCCAGCAGGACCGAGAGGAACACTGAAGCTTTCTTT. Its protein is CASRTERNTEAFF.

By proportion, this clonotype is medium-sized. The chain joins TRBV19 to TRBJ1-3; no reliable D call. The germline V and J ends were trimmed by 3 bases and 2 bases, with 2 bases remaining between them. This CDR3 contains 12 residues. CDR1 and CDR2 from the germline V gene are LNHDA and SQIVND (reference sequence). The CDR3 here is CASSMPGNTIYF. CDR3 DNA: TGTGCCAGTAGTATGCCTGGAAACACCATATATTTT.

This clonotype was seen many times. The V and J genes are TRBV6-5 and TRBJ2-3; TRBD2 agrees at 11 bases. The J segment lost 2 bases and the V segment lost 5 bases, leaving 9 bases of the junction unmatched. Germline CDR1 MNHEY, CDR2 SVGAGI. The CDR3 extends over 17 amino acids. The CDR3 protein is CASSRGLAGITTDTQYF. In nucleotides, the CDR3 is TGTGCCAGCAGTCGCGGACTAGCGGGCATTACCACAGATACGCAGTATTTT.

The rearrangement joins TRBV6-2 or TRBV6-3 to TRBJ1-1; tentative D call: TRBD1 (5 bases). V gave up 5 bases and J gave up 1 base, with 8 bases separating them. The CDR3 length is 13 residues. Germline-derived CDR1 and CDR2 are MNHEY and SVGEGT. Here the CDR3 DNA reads TGTGCCAGCAGTGGGACGTCGAACACTGAAGCTTTCTTT. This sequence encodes CASSGTSNTEAFF.

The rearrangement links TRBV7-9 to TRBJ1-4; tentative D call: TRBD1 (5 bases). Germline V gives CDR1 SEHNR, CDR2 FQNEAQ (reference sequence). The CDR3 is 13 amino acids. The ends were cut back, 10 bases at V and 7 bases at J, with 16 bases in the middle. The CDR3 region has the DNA TGTGCCACGACGGGACCCGGGGCTGAAAAACTGTTTTTT. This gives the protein CATTGPGAEKLFF.

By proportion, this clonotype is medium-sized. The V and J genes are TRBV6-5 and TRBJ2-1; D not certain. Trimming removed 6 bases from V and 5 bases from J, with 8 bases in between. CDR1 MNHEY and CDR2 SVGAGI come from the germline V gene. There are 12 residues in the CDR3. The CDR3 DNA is TGTGCCAGCAGCCCAACCAACAATGAGCAGTTCTTC. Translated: CASSPTNNEQFF.

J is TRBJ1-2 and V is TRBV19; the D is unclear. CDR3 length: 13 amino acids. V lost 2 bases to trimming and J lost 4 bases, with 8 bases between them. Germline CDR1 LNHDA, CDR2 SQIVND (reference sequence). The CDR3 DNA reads TGTGCCAGTAGTATAAGTCTGGCCTATGGCTACACCTTC. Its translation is CASSISLAYGYTF.

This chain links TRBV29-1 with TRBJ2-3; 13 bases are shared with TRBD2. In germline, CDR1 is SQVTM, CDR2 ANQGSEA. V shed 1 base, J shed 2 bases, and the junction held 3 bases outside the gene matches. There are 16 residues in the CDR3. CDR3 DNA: TGCAGCGTTGAAGTCGGACTAGCGGGGGACACAGATACGCAGTATTTT. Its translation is CSVEVGLAGDTDTQYF.

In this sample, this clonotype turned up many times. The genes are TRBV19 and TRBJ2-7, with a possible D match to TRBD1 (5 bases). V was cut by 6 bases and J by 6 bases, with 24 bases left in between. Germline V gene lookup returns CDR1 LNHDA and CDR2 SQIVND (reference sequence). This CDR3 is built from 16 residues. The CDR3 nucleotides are TGTGCCAGTAGGTACCCGTCGGGTCGAGAAGGGGTCGAGCAGTACTTC. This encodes CASRYPSGREGVEQYF.

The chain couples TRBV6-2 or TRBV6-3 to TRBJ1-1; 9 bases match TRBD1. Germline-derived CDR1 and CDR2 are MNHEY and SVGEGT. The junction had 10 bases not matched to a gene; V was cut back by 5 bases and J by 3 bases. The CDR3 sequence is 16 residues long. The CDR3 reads CASSGNRGRKDTEAFF. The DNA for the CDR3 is TGTGCCAGCAGTGGAAACAGGGGGCGGAAGGACACTGAAGCTTTCTTT.

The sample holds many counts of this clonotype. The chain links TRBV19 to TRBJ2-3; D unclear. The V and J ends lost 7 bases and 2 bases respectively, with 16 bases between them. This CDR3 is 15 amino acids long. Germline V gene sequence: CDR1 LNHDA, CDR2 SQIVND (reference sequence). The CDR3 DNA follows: TGTGCCAGTACTCCCTCTAGTACCTACACAGATACGCAGTATTTT. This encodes CASTPSSTYTDTQYF.

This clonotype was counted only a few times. This CDR3 reads CASSLPSGSTGELFF. DNA for the CDR3: TGCGCCAGCAGCTTACCTAGCGGATCCACCGGGGAGCTGTTTTTT. The V call is TRBV5-1, the J call TRBJ2-2, with 7 bases lining up with TRBD2. The V gene's germline CDR1 is SGHRS and CDR2 YFSETQ. The CDR3 contains 15 residues. J gave up 4 bases and V 2 bases, and 5 bases lay outside the gene matches.

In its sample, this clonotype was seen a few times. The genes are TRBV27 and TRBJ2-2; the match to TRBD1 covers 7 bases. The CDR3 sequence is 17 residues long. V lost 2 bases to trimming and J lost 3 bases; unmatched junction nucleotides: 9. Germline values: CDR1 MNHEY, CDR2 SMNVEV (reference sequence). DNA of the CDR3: TGTGCCAGCAGTTTAACGGACAGGAACTATGACACCGGGGAGCTGTTTTTT. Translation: CASSLTDRNYDTGELFF.

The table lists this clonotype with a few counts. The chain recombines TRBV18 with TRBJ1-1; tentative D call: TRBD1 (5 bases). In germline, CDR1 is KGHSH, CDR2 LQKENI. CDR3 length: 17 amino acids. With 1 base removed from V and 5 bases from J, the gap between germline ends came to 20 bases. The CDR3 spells CASSPLNAGSAGTEAFF. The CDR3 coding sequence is TGTGCCAGCTCACCACTAAATGCAGGGTCCGCGGGTACTGAAGCTTTCTTT.

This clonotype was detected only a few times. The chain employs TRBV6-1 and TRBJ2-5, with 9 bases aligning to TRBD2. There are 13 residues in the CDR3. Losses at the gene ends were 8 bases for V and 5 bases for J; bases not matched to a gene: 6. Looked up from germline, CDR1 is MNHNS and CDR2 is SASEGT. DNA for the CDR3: TGTGCCAGCTCCCGCGGGGGGGCCGAGACCCAGTACTTC. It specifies CASSRGGAETQYF.

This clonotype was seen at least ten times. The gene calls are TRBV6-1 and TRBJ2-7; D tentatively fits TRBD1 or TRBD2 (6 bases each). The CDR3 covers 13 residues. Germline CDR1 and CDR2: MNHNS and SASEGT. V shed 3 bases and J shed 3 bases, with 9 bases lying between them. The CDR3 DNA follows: TGTGCCAGCAGTGACAGGGGAGGCTACGAGCAGTACTTC. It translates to CASSDRGGYEQYF.

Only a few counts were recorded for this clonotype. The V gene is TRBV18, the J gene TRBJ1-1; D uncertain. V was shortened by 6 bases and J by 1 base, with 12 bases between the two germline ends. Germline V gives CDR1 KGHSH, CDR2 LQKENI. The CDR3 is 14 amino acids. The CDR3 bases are TGTGCCAGCTCCCTCCCGTTCTCGAACACTGAAGCTTTCTTT. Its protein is CASSLPFSNTEAFF.

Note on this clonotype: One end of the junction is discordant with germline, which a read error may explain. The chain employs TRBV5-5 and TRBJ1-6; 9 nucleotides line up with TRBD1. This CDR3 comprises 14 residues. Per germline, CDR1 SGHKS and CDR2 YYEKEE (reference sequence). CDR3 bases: TGCGCCAGCAGCTATGGGACAGGGAACTCACCCCTCCACTTT. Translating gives CASSYGTGNSPLHF.